This record covers a single T cell receptor (beta chain). The data are from a study of blood T cell repertoires in COVID-19. On the study more broadly: Material from acute and convalescent COVID-19 was sourced from the United States, Italy and Spain.

Enrolled during active infection, Seattle patients were then followed longitudinally. Clones were read by immunoSEQ multiplex PCR, and TCRdb kept only the in-frame ones, dropping some. Found here are about 160,000 clones, 75% to 90% of them singletons; the top ten hold roughly 12%. The origin of this receptor is a man younger than 35 with COVID-19, enrolled during active disease. Sequencing was performed on peripheral blood.

The CDR3 DNA reads TGTGCCAGCAGTGGACTAGCGGGAGGGCCGGGGGAGCAGTTCTTC. This codes for CASSGLAGGPGEQFF. V is TRBV2 and J is TRBJ2-1, with TRBD2 matching over 14 bases. Germline V gene sequence: CDR1 SNHLY, CDR2 FYNNEI. The CDR3 sequence is 15 residues long. V was pared by 4 bases and J by 10 bases, with 6 bases of the junction left unmatched.